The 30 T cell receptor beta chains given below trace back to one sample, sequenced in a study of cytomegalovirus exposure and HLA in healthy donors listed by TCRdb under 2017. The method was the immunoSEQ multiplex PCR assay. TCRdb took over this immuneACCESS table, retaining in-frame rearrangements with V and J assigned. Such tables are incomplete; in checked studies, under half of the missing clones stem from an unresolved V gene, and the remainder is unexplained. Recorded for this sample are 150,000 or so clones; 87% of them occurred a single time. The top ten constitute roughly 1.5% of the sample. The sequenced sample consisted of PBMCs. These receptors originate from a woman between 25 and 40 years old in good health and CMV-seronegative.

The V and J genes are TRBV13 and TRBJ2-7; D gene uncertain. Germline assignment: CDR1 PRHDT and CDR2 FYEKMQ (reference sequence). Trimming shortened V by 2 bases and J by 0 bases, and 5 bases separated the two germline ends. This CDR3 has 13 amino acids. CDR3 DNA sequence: TGTGCCAGCAGCTTACTTAGCTCCTACGAGCAGTACTTC. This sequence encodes CASSLLSSYEQYF.

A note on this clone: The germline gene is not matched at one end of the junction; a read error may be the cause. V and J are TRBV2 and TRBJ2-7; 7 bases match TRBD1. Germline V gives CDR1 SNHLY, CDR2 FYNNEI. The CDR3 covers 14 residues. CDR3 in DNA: TGTGCCAGCAGGGAAGGACAGGACTCCTACGAGCAGTACTTC. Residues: CASREGQDSYEQYF.

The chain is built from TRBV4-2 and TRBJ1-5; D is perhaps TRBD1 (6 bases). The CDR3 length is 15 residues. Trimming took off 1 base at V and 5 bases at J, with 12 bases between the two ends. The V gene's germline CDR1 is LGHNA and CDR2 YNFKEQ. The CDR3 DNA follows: TGTGCCAGCAGCCAAGGTTTGAAGGGGGATCAGCCCCAGCATTTT. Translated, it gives CASSQGLKGDQPQHF.

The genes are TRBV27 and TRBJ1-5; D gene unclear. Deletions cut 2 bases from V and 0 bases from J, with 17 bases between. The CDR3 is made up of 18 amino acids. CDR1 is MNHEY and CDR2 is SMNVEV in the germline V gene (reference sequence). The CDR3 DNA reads TGTGCCAGCAGTTTACGTCCTGGAGGGCTTTATAGCAATCAGCCCCAGCATTTT. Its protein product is CASSLRPGGLYSNQPQHF.

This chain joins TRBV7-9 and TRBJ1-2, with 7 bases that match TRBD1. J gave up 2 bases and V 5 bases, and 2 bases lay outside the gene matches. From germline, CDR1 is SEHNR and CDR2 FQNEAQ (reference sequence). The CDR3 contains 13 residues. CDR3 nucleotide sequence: TGTGCCAGCAGCCAGACAGGGAACTATGGCTACACCTTC. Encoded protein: CASSQTGNYGYTF.

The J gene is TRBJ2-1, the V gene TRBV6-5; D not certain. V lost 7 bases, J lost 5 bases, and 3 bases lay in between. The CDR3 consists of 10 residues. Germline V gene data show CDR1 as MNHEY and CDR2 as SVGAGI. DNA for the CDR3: TGTGCCAGCACCGACAATGAGCAGTTCTTC. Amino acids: CASTDNEQFF.

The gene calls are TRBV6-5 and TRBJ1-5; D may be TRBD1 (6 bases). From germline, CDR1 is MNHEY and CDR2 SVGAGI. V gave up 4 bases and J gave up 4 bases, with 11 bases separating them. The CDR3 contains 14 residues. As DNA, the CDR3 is TGTGCCAGCAGTTTGGGGGCCCTAAATCAGCCCCAGCATTTT. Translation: CASSLGALNQPQHF.

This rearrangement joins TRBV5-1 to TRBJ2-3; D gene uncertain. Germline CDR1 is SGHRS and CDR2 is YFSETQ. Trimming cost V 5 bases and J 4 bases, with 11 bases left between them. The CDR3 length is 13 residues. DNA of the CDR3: TGCGCCAGCAGGACACCTATAGCAGATACGCAGTATTTT. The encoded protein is CASRTPIADTQYF.

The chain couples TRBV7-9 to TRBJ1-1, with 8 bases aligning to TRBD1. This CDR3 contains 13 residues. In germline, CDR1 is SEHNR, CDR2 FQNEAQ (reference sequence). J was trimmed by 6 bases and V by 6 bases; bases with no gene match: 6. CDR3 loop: CASRMTGAAEAFF. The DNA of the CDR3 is TGTGCCAGCAGGATGACAGGGGCCGCTGAAGCTTTCTTT.

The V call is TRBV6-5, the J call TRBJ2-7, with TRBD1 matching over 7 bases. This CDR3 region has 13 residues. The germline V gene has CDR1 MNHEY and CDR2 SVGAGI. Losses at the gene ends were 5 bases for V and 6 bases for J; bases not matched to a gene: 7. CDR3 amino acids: CASSANRGSEQYF. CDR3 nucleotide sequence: TGTGCCAGCAGTGCGAACAGGGGATCCGAGCAGTACTTC.

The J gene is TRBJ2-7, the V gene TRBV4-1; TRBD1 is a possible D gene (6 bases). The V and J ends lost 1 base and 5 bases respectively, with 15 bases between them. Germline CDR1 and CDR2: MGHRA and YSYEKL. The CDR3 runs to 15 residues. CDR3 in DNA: TGCGCCAGCAGCCAAGGCCCGTTGGGGGCGGACGAGCAGTACTTC. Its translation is CASSQGPLGADEQYF.

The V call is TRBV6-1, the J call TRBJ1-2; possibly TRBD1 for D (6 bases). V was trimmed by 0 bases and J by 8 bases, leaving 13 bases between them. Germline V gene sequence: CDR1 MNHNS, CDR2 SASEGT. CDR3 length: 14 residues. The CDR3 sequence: CASSEAGERGGYTF. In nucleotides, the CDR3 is TGTGCCAGCAGTGAAGCAGGAGAAAGGGGGGGCTACACCTTC.

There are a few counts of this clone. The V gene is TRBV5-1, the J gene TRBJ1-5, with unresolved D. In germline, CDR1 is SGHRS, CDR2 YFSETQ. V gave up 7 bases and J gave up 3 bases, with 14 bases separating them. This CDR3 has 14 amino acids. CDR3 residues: CASPKTRINQPQHF. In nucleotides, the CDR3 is TGCGCCAGCCCGAAGACACGGATCAATCAGCCCCAGCATTTT.

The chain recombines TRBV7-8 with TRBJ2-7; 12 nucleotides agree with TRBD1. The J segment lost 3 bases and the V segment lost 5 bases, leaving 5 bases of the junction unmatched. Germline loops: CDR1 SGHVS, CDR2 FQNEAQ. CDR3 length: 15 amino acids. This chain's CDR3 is CASSPGDRGRYEQYF. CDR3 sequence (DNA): TGTGCCAGCAGCCCCGGGGACAGGGGGCGCTACGAGCAGTACTTC.

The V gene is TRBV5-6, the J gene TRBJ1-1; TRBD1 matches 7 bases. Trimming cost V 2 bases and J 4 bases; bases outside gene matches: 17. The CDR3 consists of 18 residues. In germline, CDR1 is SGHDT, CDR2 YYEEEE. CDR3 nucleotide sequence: TGTGCCAGCAGCTTATCGGTACTTCCAGGGGGACGTCGCACTGAAGCTTTCTTT. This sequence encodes CASSLSVLPGGRRTEAFF. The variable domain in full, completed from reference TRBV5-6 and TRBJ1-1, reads DAGVTQSPTHLIKTRGQQVTLRCSPKSGHDTVSWYQQALGQGPQFIFQYYEEEERQRGNFPDRFSGHQFPNYSSELNVNALLLGDSALYLCASSLSVLPGGRRTEAFFGQGTRLTVV.

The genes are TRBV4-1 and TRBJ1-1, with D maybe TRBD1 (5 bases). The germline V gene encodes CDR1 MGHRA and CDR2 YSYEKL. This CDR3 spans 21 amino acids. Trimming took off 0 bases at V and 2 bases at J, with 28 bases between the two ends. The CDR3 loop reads CASSQEGSFPDKIYTNTEAFF. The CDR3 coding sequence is TGCGCCAGCAGCCAAGAAGGTTCATTCCCGGACAAGATTTATACAAACACTGAAGCTTTCTTT.

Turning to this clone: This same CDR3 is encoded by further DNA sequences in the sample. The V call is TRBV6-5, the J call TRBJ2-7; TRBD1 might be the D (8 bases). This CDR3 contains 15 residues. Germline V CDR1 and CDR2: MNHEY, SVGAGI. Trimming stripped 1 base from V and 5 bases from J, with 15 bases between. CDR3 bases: TGTGCCAGCAGTTACTGGAGGACAGGGAGGGACGAGCAGTACTTC. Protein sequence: CASSYWRTGRDEQYF.

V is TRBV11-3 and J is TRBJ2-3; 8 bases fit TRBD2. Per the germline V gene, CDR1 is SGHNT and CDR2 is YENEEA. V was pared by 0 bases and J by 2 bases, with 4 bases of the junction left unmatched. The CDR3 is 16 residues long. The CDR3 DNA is TGTGCCAGCAGCTTAGACGGGACTAGGTCCACAGATACGCAGTATTTT. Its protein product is CASSLDGTRSTDTQYF.

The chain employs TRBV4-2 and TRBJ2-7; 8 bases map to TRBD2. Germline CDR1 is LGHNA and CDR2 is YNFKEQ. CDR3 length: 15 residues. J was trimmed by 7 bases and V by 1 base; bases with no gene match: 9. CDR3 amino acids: CASSQVSGSRKEQYF. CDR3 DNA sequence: TGTGCCAGCAGCCAAGTAAGCGGGAGTCGTAAGGAGCAGTACTTC.

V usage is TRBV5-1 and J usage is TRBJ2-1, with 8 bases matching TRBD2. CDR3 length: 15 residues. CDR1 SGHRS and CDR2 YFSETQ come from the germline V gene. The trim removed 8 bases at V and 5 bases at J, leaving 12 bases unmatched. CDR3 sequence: CASRRAGGGNNEQFF. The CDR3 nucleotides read TGCGCCAGTCGGCGGGCGGGGGGTGGCAACAATGAGCAGTTCTTC.

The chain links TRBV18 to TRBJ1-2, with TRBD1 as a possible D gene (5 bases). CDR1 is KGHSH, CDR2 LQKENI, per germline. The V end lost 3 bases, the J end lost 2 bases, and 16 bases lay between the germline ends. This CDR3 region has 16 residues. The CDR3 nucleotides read TGTGCCAGCTCACCGGGGCGGGGACGTACCAACTATGGCTACACCTTC. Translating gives CASSPGRGRTNYGYTF.

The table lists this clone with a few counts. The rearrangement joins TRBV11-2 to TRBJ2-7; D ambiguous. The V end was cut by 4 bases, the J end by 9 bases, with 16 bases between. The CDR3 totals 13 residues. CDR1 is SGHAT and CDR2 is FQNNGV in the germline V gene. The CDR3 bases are TGTGCCAGCAGCTCCTACTCTCCTCTCGCGCAGTACTTC. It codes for CASSSYSPLAQYF.

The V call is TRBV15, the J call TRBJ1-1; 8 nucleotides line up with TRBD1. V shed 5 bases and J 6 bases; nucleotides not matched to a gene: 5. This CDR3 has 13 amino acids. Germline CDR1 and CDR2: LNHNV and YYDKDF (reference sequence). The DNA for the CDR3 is TGTGCCACCAGCCAAGACAGGGGAGCTGAAGCTTTCTTT. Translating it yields CATSQDRGAEAFF.

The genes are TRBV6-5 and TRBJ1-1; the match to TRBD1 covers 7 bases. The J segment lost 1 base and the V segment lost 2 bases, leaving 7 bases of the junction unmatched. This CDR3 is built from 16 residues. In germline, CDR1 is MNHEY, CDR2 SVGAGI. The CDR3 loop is CASSYRHRQGNTEAFF. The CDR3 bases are TGTGCCAGCAGTTACCGCCATCGACAGGGGAACACTGAAGCTTTCTTT.

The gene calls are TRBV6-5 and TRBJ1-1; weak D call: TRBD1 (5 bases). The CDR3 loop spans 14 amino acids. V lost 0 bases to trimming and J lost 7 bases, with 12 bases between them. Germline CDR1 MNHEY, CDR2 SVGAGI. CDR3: CASSYSVGGVEAFF. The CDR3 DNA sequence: TGTGCCAGCAGTTACTCCGTTGGGGGGGTTGAAGCTTTCTTT.

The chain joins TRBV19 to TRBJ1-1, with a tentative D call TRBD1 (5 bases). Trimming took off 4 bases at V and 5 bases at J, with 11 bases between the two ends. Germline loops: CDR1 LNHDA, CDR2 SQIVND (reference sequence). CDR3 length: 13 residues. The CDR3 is CASSTQGGTEAFF. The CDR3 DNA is TGTGCCAGTAGTACGCAGGGAGGGACTGAAGCTTTCTTT.

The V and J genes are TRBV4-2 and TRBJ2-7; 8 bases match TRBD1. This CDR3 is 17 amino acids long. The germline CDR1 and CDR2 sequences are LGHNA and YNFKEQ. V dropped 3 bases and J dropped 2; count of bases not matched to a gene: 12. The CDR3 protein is CASSQRSGQGATYEQYF. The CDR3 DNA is TGTGCCAGCAGCCAGCGCTCGGGCCAGGGGGCCACCTACGAGCAGTACTTC.

CDR3 sequence reads: CASSFPGTSGASSTDTQYF. In DNA, the CDR3 is TGTGCCAGCAGCTTTCCCGGGACTAGCGGAGCTTCTAGCACAGATACGCAGTATTTT. V is TRBV5-4 and J is TRBJ2-3, with 11 bases lining up with TRBD2. This CDR3 contains 19 residues. CDR1 and CDR2 from the germline V gene are SGHNT and YYREEE (reference sequence). J was trimmed by 0 bases and V by 2 bases; bases with no gene match: 11.

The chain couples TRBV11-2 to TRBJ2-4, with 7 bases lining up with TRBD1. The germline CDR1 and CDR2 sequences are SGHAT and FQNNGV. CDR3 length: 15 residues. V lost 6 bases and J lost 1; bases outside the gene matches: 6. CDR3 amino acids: CASSHVRGAKNIQYF. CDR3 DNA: TGTGCCAGCAGTCACGTCAGGGGGGCCAAAAACATTCAGTACTTC.

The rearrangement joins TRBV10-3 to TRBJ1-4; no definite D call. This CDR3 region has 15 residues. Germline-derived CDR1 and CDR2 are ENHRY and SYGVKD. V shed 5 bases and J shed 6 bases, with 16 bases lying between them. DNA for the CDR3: TGTGCCATCAGTCAGACCGGGAGTGGGGATGAAAAACTGTTTTTT. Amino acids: CAISQTGSGDEKLFF.